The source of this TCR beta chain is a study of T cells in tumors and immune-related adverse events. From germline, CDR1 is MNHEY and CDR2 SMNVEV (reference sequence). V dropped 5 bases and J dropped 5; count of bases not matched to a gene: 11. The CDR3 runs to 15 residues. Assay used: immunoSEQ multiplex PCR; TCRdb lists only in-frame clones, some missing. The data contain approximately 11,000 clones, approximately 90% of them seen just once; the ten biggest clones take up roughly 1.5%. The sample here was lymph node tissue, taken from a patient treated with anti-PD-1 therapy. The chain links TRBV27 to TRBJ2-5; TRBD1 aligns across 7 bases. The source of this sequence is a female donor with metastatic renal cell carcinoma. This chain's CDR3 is CASSRLTGVRETQYF. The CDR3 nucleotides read TGTGCCAGCAGTCGCCTCACAGGGGTGAGGGAGACCCAGTACTTC.